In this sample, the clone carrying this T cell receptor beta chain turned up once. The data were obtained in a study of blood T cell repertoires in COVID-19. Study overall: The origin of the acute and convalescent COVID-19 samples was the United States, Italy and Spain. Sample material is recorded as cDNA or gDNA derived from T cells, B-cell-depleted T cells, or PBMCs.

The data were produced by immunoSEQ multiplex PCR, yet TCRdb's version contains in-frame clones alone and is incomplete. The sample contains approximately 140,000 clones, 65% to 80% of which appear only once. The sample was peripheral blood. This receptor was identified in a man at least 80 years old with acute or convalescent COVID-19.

The CDR3 is CASSSGGQATIEQYF. The CDR3 DNA is TGTGCCAGCAGCTCAGGGGGACAGGCAACAATCGAGCAGTACTTC. The V and J genes are TRBV7-8 and TRBJ2-7, with 8 bases lining up with TRBD1. The CDR3 is made up of 15 amino acids. From germline, CDR1 is SGHVS and CDR2 FQNEAQ. Germline trimming cut 4 bases from V and 6 bases from J; bases unmatched to any gene: 11.